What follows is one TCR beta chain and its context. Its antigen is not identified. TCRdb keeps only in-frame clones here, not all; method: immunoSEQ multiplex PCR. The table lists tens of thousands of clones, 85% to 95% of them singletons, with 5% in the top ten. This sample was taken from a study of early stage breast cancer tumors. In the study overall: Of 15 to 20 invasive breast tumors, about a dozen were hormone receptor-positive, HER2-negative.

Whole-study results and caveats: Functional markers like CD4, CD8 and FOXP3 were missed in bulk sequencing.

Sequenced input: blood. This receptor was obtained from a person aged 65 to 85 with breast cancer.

The CDR3 DNA sequence: TGTGCCAGCAGTTACTCGGAGAGGTGGAGGGCTAAGCAGTACTTC. It codes for CASSYSERWRAKQYF. The chain has TRBV6-5 and TRBJ2-7, with D possibly being TRBD2 (6 bases). CDR1 is MNHEY, CDR2 SVGAGI, per germline. Trimming cost V 0 bases and J 8 bases, with 17 bases left between them. The CDR3 is made up of 15 amino acids.